This note documents a single TCR beta chain sequence. At one end, the junction sequence differs from germline, possibly due to a read error. Extractions gave at least 6 micrograms of total RNA per sample. This CDR3 is built from 14 residues. CDR1 is SGHTA and CDR2 is FQGNSA in the germline V gene. This record comes from a study of blood T cells in healthy people across ages. A second PCR of about 7 to 11 cycles used a sample-barcoded 5' primer and a J-beta primer mix. From the 5' RACE reads, TCRdb called clonotypes with MiXCR, one entry per CDR3 protein. This table holds approximately 1,100,000 distinct CDR3 sequences, more than 35% found once.

This chain links TRBV7-2 with TRBJ1-2; tentative D call: TRBD1 (5 bases). Input material: blood. The sequence derives from a woman aged 55-70 years in good health. The CDR3: CVSSLASGNYGYTF. CDR3 coding DNA: TGTGTCAGCAGCTTAGCGTCAGGGAACTATGGCTACACCTTC.